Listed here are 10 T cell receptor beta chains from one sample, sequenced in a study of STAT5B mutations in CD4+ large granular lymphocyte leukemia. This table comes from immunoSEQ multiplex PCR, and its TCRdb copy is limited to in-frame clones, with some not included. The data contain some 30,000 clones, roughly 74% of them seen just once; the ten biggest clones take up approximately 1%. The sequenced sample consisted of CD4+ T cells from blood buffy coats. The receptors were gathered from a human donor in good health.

In DNA form, the CDR3 reads TGTGCCAGCAGTGAACAGGGCCCCGGAAACACCATATATTTT. It is translated as CASSEQGPGNTIYF. The chain carries TRBV2 and TRBJ1-3, with TRBD1 as a possible D gene (5 bases). V lost 2 bases to trimming and J lost 4 bases, with 9 bases between them. Germline V lookup: CDR1 SNHLY, CDR2 FYNNEI. This CDR3 spans 14 amino acids. Based on the CDR3 plus reference TRBV2 and TRBJ1-3, the full variable domain is EPEVTQTPSHQVTQMGQEVILRCVPISNHLYFYWYRQILGQKVEFLVSFYNNEISEKSEIFDDQFSVERPDGSNFTLKIRSTKLEDSAMYFCASSEQGPGNTIYFGEGSWLTVV.

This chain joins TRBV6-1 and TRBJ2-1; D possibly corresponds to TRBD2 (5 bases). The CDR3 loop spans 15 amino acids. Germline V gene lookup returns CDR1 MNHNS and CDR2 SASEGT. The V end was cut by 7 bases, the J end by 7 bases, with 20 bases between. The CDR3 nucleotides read TGTGCCAGCATCGATCGGGGAGTCACCGGGAATGAGCAGTTCTTC. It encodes CASIDRGVTGNEQFF.

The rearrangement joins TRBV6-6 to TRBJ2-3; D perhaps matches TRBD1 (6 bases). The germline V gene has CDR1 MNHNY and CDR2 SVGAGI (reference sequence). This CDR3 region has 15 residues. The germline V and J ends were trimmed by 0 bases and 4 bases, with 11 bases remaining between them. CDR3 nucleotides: TGTGCCAGCAGTTACTCAGGGGGAGATTCAGATACGCAGTATTTT. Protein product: CASSYSGGDSDTQYF.

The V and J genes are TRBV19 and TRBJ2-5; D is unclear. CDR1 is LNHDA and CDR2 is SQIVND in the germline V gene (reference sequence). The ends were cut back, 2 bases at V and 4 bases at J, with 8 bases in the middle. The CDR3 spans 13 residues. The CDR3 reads CASSIRSPETQYF. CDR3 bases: TGTGCCAGTAGTATAAGGTCCCCAGAGACCCAGTACTTC.

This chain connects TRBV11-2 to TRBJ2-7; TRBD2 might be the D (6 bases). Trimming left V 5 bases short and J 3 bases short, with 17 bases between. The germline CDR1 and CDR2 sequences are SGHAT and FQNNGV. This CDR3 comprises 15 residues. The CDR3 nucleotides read TGTGCCAGCAGCCCCCTGGGAGGTGGAGGCTACGAGCAGTACTTC. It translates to CASSPLGGGGYEQYF.

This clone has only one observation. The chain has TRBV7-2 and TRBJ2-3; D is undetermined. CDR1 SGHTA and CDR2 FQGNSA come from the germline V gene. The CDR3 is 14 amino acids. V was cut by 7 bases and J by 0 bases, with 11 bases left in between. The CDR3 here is CASKSLTSTDTQYF. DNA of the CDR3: TGTGCCAGCAAGAGTCTTACTAGCACAGATACGCAGTATTTT.

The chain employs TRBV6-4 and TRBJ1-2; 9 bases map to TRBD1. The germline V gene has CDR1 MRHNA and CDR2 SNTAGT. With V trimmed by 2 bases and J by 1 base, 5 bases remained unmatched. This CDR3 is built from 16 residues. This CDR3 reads CASSDRTGEDNYGYTF. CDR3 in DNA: TGTGCCAGCAGTGACAGGACAGGGGAAGATAACTATGGCTACACCTTC.

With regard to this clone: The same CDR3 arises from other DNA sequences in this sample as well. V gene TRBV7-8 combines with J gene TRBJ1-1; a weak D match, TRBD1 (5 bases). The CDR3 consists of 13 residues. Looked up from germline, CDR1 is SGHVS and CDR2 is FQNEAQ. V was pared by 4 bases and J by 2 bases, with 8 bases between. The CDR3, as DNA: TGTGCCAGCAGCTCGACAGTTAACACTGAAGCTTTCTTT. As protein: CASSSTVNTEAFF.

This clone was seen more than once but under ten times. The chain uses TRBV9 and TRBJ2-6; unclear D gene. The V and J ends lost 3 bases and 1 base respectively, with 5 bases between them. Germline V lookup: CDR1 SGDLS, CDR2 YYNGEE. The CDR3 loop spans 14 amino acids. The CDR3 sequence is CASSEWSGANVLTF. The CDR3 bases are TGTGCCAGCAGCGAGTGGTCTGGGGCCAACGTCCTGACTTTC. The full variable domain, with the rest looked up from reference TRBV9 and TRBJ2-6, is DSGVTQTPKHLITATGQRVTLRCSPRSGDLSVYWYQQSLDQGLQFLIQYYNGEERAKGNILERFSAQQFPDLHSELNLSSLELGDSALYFCASSEWSGANVLTFGAGSRLTVL.

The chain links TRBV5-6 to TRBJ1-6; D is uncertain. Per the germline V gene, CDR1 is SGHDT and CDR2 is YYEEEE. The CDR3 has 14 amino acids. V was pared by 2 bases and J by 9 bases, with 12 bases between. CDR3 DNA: TGTGCCAGCAGCTTCGGAGAGAGGGTTTCACCCCTCCACTTT. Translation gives CASSFGERVSPLHF.